The 13 T cell receptor beta chains below were found in one sample sequenced in a study of blood T cells in healthy people across ages. A second PCR, run for about 6 to 11 cycles, used a sample-barcoded 5' primer plus a J-beta primer mix. One entry per CDR3 protein, called by TCRdb with MiXCR from the 5' RACE reads. The repertoire includes roughly 1.9 million distinct CDR3 sequences, about 39% of them detected once, and 20% to 25% sits in the top ten. Material: blood. The receptors were sampled from a human donor in good health.

This clonotype was seen at least ten times. The CDR3 sequence: CASSSSGGNQPQHF. The CDR3 DNA reads as TGTGCCAGCAGTTCCTCGGGGGGCAATCAGCCCCAGCATTTT. The V and J genes are TRBV12-3 or TRBV12-4 and TRBJ1-5; D perhaps matches TRBD1 (5 bases). CDR3 length: 14 residues. V lost 4 bases to trimming and J lost 2 bases, with 9 bases between them.

This clonotype was found a few times. The rearrangement links TRBV4-2 to TRBJ1-6; no definite D call. Germline loops: CDR1 LGHNA, CDR2 YNFKEQ. This CDR3 comprises 15 residues. V was pared by 3 bases and J by 7 bases, with 13 bases between. CDR3 residues: CASSHGPEENSPLHF. In DNA form, the CDR3 reads TGTGCCAGCAGCCACGGACCCGAGGAAAATTCACCCCTCCACTTT.

The sample holds a few counts of this clonotype. The chain couples TRBV7-2 to TRBJ2-5; 7 nucleotides match TRBD2. The end of the DNA aligns better with TRBJ2-7, so the J call may be wrong. The CDR3 runs to 13 residues. In germline, CDR1 is SGHTA, CDR2 FQGNSA. The CDR3 spells CASRRGGSHEQYF. CDR3 bases: TGTGCCAGCAGACGGGGAGGGTCCCACGAGCAGTACTTC.

This clonotype turned up a few times. The chain combines TRBV9 with TRBJ2-7, with a tentative D call TRBD1 (6 bases). From germline, CDR1 is SGDLS and CDR2 YYNGEE. The ends were cut back, 3 bases at V and 2 bases at J, with 12 bases in the middle. There are 14 residues in the CDR3. For the CDR3, the DNA is TGTGCCAGCAGCGGTCCGGGACATCCCTACGAGCAGTACTTC. Protein sequence: CASSGPGHPYEQYF. Full variable domain (outside the CDR3, taken from reference TRBV9 and TRBJ2-7): DSGVTQTPKHLITATGQRVTLRCSPRSGDLSVYWYQQSLDQGLQFLIQYYNGEERAKGNILERFSAQQFPDLHSELNLSSLELGDSALYFCASSGPGHPYEQYFGPGTRLTVT.

V is TRBV7-2 and J is TRBJ1-4, with D uncertain. Trimming pared 0 bases from V and 7 bases from J, leaving 12 bases between. Germline V gives CDR1 SGHTA, CDR2 FQGNSA. The CDR3 has 15 amino acids. The CDR3 nucleotides read TGTGCCAGCAGCTTAGCAGGTTCGACGGGTGAAAAACTGTTTTTT. It codes for CASSLAGSTGEKLFF.

V usage is TRBV6-2 or TRBV6-3 and J usage is TRBJ1-6; D ambiguous. The germline V gene has CDR1 MNHEY and CDR2 SVGEGT. This CDR3 comprises 12 residues. V lost 11 bases and J lost 8, with 13 bases in between. CDR3 sequence: CAGRTGHSPLHF. CDR3 coding DNA: TGTGCCGGCCGGACGGGTCATTCACCCCTCCACTTT.

V and J are TRBV5-1 and TRBJ2-3; possible D gene TRBD1, 5 bases. Germline CDR1 SGHRS, CDR2 YFSETQ. The CDR3 covers 14 residues. The ends were cut back, 4 bases at V and 3 bases at J, with 12 bases in the middle. CDR3: CASSLTTGTDTQYF. DNA of the CDR3: TGCGCCAGCAGCCTGACAACAGGAACAGATACGCAGTATTTT.

The V and J genes are TRBV9 and TRBJ1-2; D is unclear. V was pared by 0 bases and J by 3 bases, with 9 bases between. Germline V gene sequence: CDR1 SGDLS, CDR2 YYNGEE. The CDR3 covers 14 residues. CDR3 nucleotides: TGTGCCAGCAGCGTAGACGGAGGATACTATGGCTACACCTTC. Translating gives CASSVDGGYYGYTF.

The chain combines TRBV7-9 with TRBJ2-1; TRBD2 aligns across 7 bases. Germline lookup yields CDR1 SEHNR and CDR2 FQNEAQ (reference sequence). With 4 bases clipped from V and 10 bases from J, the junction kept 4 bases outside the gene matches. The length of the CDR3 is 12 residues. As DNA, the CDR3 is TGTGCCAGCAGCTCCAGACTAGCCGAGCAGTTCTTC. Protein product: CASSSRLAEQFF.

V is TRBV13 and J is TRBJ1-1, with D unresolved. V was cut by 5 bases and J by 3 bases, with 10 bases left in between. Germline values: CDR1 PRHDT, CDR2 FYEKMQ (reference sequence). The CDR3 has 13 residues. CDR3 DNA: TGTGCCAGCAGCCCCCACGGGGACACTGAAGCTTTCTTT. Translation: CASSPHGDTEAFF. Full variable domain (outside the CDR3, taken from reference TRBV13 and TRBJ1-1): AAGVIQSPRHLIKEKRETATLKCYPIPRHDTVYWYQQGPGQDPQFLISFYEKMQSDKGSIPDRFSAQQFSDYHSELNMSSLELGDSALYFCASSPHGDTEAFFGQGTRLTVV.

Only one count was recorded for this clonotype. This rearrangement joins TRBV11-2 to TRBJ1-4; D gene ambiguous. Germline-derived CDR1 and CDR2 are SGHAT and FQNNGV. The CDR3 has 14 residues. With 1 base removed from V and 3 bases from J, the gap between germline ends came to 6 bases. The CDR3, as DNA: TGTGCCAGCAGCTTAGCCAGCTCTAATGAAAAACTGTTTTTT. Translating it yields CASSLASSNEKLFF.

Turning to this clonotype: One end of the junction does not line up with germline, which may come from a read error. The chain couples TRBV4-2 to TRBJ2-2; 7 bases line up with TRBD2. CDR1 and CDR2 (germline): LGHNA, YNFKEQ. The CDR3 consists of 17 residues. The CDR3 nucleotides are TGTGCCAGCAGCCAAGATTCGGGAGGATTGGCCACCGGGGAGCCGTTTTTT. This encodes CASSQDSGGLATGEPFF.

This clonotype was seen ten or more times. The CDR3 region has the DNA TGTGCCAGCAGCTCTGGGACAGGGCCTGGCTACGAGCAGTACTTC. This sequence encodes CASSSGTGPGYEQYF. This chain links TRBV7-6 with TRBJ2-7; 9 bases are a match to TRBD1. Germline V lookup: CDR1 SGHVS, CDR2 FNYEAQ. V was clipped by 4 bases and J by 3 bases; unmatched bases: 7. This CDR3 comprises 15 residues.